These 10 T cell receptor beta chains came from one sample sequenced in a study of CD8+ T cells in alopecia areata. Extraction of RNA preceded its reverse transcription into cDNA, which served as the sequencing template. Sequencing was performed with immunoSEQ multiplex PCR; in TCRdb, only in-frame clones are kept and a portion is missing. The table includes about 140,000 clones, 75% to 85% detected once. Sample treatment: oral pan-JAK inhibitor, 5-10 mg twice daily. This specimen consisted of CD8+ T cells sorted from blood, obtained at week 4, from a patient treated with tofacitinib. The origin of the receptors is a human donor with alopecia areata.

V usage is TRBV29-1 and J usage is TRBJ2-1; 9 nucleotides align to TRBD2. This CDR3 contains 14 residues. CDR1 and CDR2 from the germline V gene are SQVTM and ANQGSEA. V was pared by 3 bases and J by 7 bases, with 7 bases of the junction left unmatched. The CDR3 nucleotides are TGCAGCGTTGAGCCTAGCGGGGCTCAGAATGAGCAGTTCTTC. As protein: CSVEPSGAQNEQFF.

The chain is built from TRBV27 and TRBJ2-7; D possibly corresponds to TRBD1 (6 bases). The germline V gene encodes CDR1 MNHEY and CDR2 SMNVEV (reference sequence). This CDR3 contains 13 residues. Trimming removed 6 bases from V and 3 bases from J, with 12 bases in between. For the CDR3, the DNA is TGTGCCAGCAGCCCAGGGGCCCGCTACGAGCAGTACTTC. It encodes CASSPGARYEQYF.

The chain is built from TRBV5-1 and TRBJ2-3; D perhaps matches TRBD2 (5 bases). The length of the CDR3 is 14 residues. The V gene lost 2 bases and the J gene lost 1 base, with 8 bases spanning the gap. CDR1 and CDR2 (germline): SGHRS, YFSETQ. The CDR3 DNA is TGCGCCAGCAGCTTACTGGGAGGCACAGATACGCAGTATTTT. Translating it yields CASSLLGGTDTQYF.

The V and J genes are TRBV7-8 and TRBJ2-7; no clear D. Germline-derived CDR1 and CDR2 are SGHVS and FQNEAQ. Trimming removed 2 bases at V and 3 bases at J, with 11 bases between. The CDR3 sequence is 14 residues long. CDR3 sequence reads: CASSLSGSGYEQYF. CDR3 sequence (DNA): TGTGCCAGCAGCTTATCCGGGTCGGGCTACGAGCAGTACTTC.

This chain joins TRBV25-1 and TRBJ1-1, with D tentatively TRBD1 (5 bases). Trimming took off 3 bases at V and 7 bases at J, with 15 bases between the two ends. The germline V gene has CDR1 MGHDK and CDR2 SYGVNS. CDR3 length: 14 residues. CDR3 in DNA: TGTGCCAGCAGTGATGGTCTGGGACTTTTTGAAGCTTTCTTT. It is translated as CASSDGLGLFEAFF.

V gene TRBV30 combines with J gene TRBJ2-7; 8 nucleotides line up with TRBD1. This CDR3 is built from 13 residues. CDR1 and CDR2 (germline): GTSNPN, SVGIG (reference sequence). V was pared by 6 bases and J by 6 bases, with 10 bases of the junction left unmatched. CDR3 DNA: TGTGCCTGTACCGGGACAGGAGGCGCCGAGCAGTACTTC. It is translated as CACTGTGGAEQYF.

This clone has a handful of counts. The chain uses TRBV7-2 and TRBJ2-5, with unresolved D. V gave up 1 base and J gave up 7 bases, with 1 base separating them. The CDR3 covers 10 residues. Germline V gene data show CDR1 as SGHTA and CDR2 as FQGNSA. CDR3 sequence reads: CASSLGTQYF. The DNA for the CDR3 is TGTGCCAGCAGCTTAGGGACCCAGTACTTC.

V is TRBV5-1 and J is TRBJ2-1; 8 bases fit TRBD2. V shed 0 bases and J 3 bases; nucleotides not matched to a gene: 2. Germline CDR1 is SGHRS and CDR2 is YFSETQ. The CDR3 is 15 amino acids. The CDR3 protein is CASSLVSGDYNEQFF. DNA of the CDR3: TGCGCCAGCAGCTTGGTTAGCGGGGACTACAATGAGCAGTTCTTC.

The chain combines TRBV29-1 with TRBJ2-5, with D possibly being TRBD1 (6 bases). This CDR3 region has 13 residues. Germline CDR1 and CDR2: SQVTM and ANQGSEA. V lost 4 bases, J lost 3 bases, and 12 bases lay in between. The chain's CDR3 is CSVGGQNEETQYF. The DNA of the CDR3 is TGCAGCGTTGGAGGACAGAATGAAGAGACCCAGTACTTC.

The V call is TRBV7-9, the J call TRBJ1-4; D gene unclear. CDR1 is SEHNR and CDR2 is FQNEAQ in the germline V gene (reference sequence). Trimming stripped 6 bases from V and 0 bases from J, with 11 bases between. This CDR3 spans 15 amino acids. The chain's CDR3 is CASSPGIATNEKLFF. In nucleotides, the CDR3 is TGTGCCAGCAGTCCGGGGATAGCAACTAATGAAAAACTGTTTTTT.